The 7 T cell receptor beta chains reported below all come from one sample, sequenced in a study of shared clonotypes between healthy human individuals. The data were produced by immunoSEQ multiplex PCR, yet TCRdb's version contains in-frame clones alone and is incomplete. The sample carries roughly 2 million clones, roughly 95% recorded once. Sequenced material: naive CD4+ T cells sorted from blood. Subset specified: CD45RA+ positively selected. The receptors come from a man aged 18 to 29 in good health.

This clone occurred once. V is TRBV13 and J is TRBJ2-1; TRBD1 agrees at 10 bases. Trimming took 1 base from V and 9 from J; bases not matched to a gene: 15. Germline CDR1 is PRHDT and CDR2 is FYEKMQ (reference sequence). The CDR3 consists of 18 residues. This CDR3 is CASSLVSGRDRGPGEQFF. CDR3 nucleotides: TGTGCCAGCAGCTTAGTTTCGGGGCGGGACAGGGGTCCAGGTGAGCAGTTCTTC.

The genes are TRBV6-5 and TRBJ1-5; D gene unclear. CDR3 length: 14 residues. Germline values: CDR1 MNHEY, CDR2 SVGAGI. The V end lost 0 bases, the J end lost 6 bases, and 9 bases lay between the germline ends. The CDR3 reads CASSYSRRTQPQHF. CDR3 DNA: TGTGCCAGCAGTTACTCGCGGAGGACTCAGCCCCAGCATTTT.

The chain combines TRBV10-3 with TRBJ2-5; TRBD1 is a possible D gene (5 bases). The germline CDR1 and CDR2 sequences are ENHRY and SYGVKD. The CDR3 is 13 amino acids. Trimming shortened V by 1 base and J by 9 bases, and 12 bases separated the two germline ends. The CDR3 loop is CAISEFDSRAQYF. The CDR3 coding sequence is TGTGCCATCAGTGAGTTTGACTCCAGGGCCCAGTACTTC.

The chain links TRBV18 to TRBJ1-1; no firm D call. Germline lookup yields CDR1 KGHSH and CDR2 LQKENI. This CDR3 spans 14 amino acids. The ends were cut back, 4 bases at V and 4 bases at J, with 13 bases in the middle. The CDR3 nucleotides read TGTGCCAGCTCACGGAGGGAAGGGAGCACTGAAGCTTTCTTT. It encodes CASSRREGSTEAFF.

On this clone: This same CDR3 is encoded by further DNA sequences in the sample. The V and J genes are TRBV11-2 and TRBJ2-1; TRBD2 matches 13 bases. V was pared by 5 bases and J by 6 bases, with 4 bases of the junction left unmatched. Germline V gene sequence: CDR1 SGHAT, CDR2 FQNNGV. The CDR3 loop spans 15 amino acids. The CDR3 DNA reads TGTGCCAGCAGCACAGGACTAGCGGGGGCCAATGAGCAGTTCTTC. Translation: CASSTGLAGANEQFF.

This chain joins TRBV18 and TRBJ2-5, with 7 bases lining up with TRBD1. Losses at the gene ends were 3 bases for V and 3 bases for J; bases not matched to a gene: 4. Looked up from germline, CDR1 is KGHSH and CDR2 is LQKENI. The CDR3 has 14 amino acids. CDR3 in DNA: TGTGCCAGCTCACCTACCGGGACAGAAGAGACCCAGTACTTC. Protein: CASSPTGTEETQYF.

This chain joins TRBV5-6 and TRBJ2-5; D possibly uses TRBD1 or TRBD2 (5 bases each). CDR3 size: 16 residues. Trimming stripped 6 bases from V and 1 base from J, with 19 bases between. CDR1 SGHDT and CDR2 YYEEEE come from the germline V gene. The CDR3 sequence is CASTPRWDGFQETQYF. As DNA, the CDR3 is TGTGCCAGCACCCCTAGGTGGGACGGATTCCAAGAGACCCAGTACTTC.